Following are 27 T cell receptor beta chains from one sample sequenced in a study of blood T cell repertoires in COVID-19. TCRdb's copy holds only in-frame clones and misses some; the assay was immunoSEQ multiplex PCR. The sample holds about 130,000 clones, about four fifths seen once. The sample was PBMCs or T cells enriched from blood (not recorded which). The origin of the receptors is a man aged 50-60 years who had recovered from COVID-19.

This chain uses TRBV14 with TRBJ2-5; D remains ambiguous. CDR1 is SGHDN, CDR2 FVKESK, per germline. The V end lost 1 base, the J end lost 3 bases, and 15 bases lay between the germline ends. The CDR3 is 16 amino acids. The CDR3 reads CASSQVPHRLEETQYF. CDR3 coding DNA: TGTGCCAGCAGCCAAGTGCCTCATAGGCTAGAAGAGACCCAGTACTTC. Together with reference TRBV14 and TRBJ2-5, the CDR3 gives the full variable domain: EAGVTQFPSHSVIEKGQTVTLRCDPISGHDNLYWYRRVMGKEIKFLLHFVKESKQDESGMPNNRFLAERTGGTYSTLKVQPAELEDSGVYFCASSQVPHRLEETQYFGPGTRLLVL.

This clone appeared a single time. The chain carries TRBV5-6 and TRBJ2-5; 10 nucleotides agree with TRBD2. CDR3 length: 15 amino acids. CDR1 is SGHDT and CDR2 is YYEEEE in the germline V gene. With V trimmed by 5 bases and J by 3 bases, 7 bases remained unmatched. The CDR3 is CASSSSGGAEETQYF. CDR3 in DNA: TGTGCCAGCAGTTCAAGCGGGGGGGCCGAAGAGACCCAGTACTTC.

This clone was detected a few times. This rearrangement joins TRBV30 to TRBJ2-5; 9 bases fit TRBD2. Germline V gene data show CDR1 as GTSNPN and CDR2 as SVGIG (reference sequence). V lost 4 bases and J lost 10; bases outside the gene matches: 7. The CDR3 loop spans 12 amino acids. Here the CDR3 DNA reads TGTGCCTGGACAGGCGGGGGGGCCTTCCAGTACTTC. Its protein is CAWTGGGAFQYF.

The V gene is TRBV9, the J gene TRBJ1-2, with D maybe TRBD1 (5 bases). The CDR3 consists of 15 residues. Germline V gene sequence: CDR1 SGDLS, CDR2 YYNGEE. Trimming stripped 3 bases from V and 2 bases from J, with 14 bases between. The CDR3 bases are TGTGCCAGCAGCGAAGGAGACAGCCGCAACTATGGCTACACCTTC. It yields the protein CASSEGDSRNYGYTF.

CDR3 DNA: TGTGCCAGCAGCTTGGCCGGGGAGATCCTGGTGGAGACCCAGTACTTC. Its protein product is CASSLAGEILVETQYF. This rearrangement joins TRBV5-4 to TRBJ2-5; TRBD2 might be the D (5 bases). Germline V lookup: CDR1 SGHNT, CDR2 YYREEE (reference sequence). Trimming pared 0 bases from V and 5 bases from J, leaving 17 bases between. This CDR3 region has 16 residues.

V and J are TRBV9 and TRBJ2-3; a weak D match, TRBD2 (5 bases). V was clipped by 2 bases and J by 2 bases, with 21 bases between them. This CDR3 has 18 amino acids. Per the germline V gene, CDR1 is SGDLS and CDR2 is YYNGEE. Here the CDR3 reads CASSVTSGKYPFTDTQYF. DNA of the CDR3: TGTGCCAGCAGCGTGACGAGCGGAAAATATCCTTTCACAGATACGCAGTATTTT. Full variable domain (missing parts from reference TRBV9 and TRBJ2-3): DSGVTQTPKHLITATGQRVTLRCSPRSGDLSVYWYQQSLDQGLQFLIQYYNGEERAKGNILERFSAQQFPDLHSELNLSSLELGDSALYFCASSVTSGKYPFTDTQYFGPGTRLTVL.

A few counts support this clone. This CDR3 is CSVEDPRDSLYGYTF. DNA for the CDR3: TGCAGCGTTGAAGATCCCAGGGACAGCCTCTATGGCTACACCTTC. V usage is TRBV29-1 and J usage is TRBJ1-2; 7 nucleotides match TRBD1. V was clipped by 0 bases and J by 4 bases; unmatched bases: 8. This CDR3 has 15 residues. The germline CDR1 and CDR2 sequences are SQVTM and ANQGSEA.

This chain links TRBV3-1 (or the pseudogene TRBV3-2) with TRBJ2-7; 10 bases align to TRBD1. Germline values: CDR1 LGHDT, CDR2 YNNKEL (reference sequence). Unmatched junction bases numbered 9, after V lost 4 bases and J lost 6 bases. The CDR3 totals 15 residues. In DNA form, the CDR3 reads TGTGCCAGCAGCCTTCCGGGACAGGGGAAGCTCGAGCAGTACTTC. Its translation is CASSLPGQGKLEQYF.

CDR3 coding DNA: TGTGCCAGCAGGGGGCCCGGAAACACCATATATTTT. Translated: CASRGPGNTIYF. The chain recombines TRBV6-5 with TRBJ1-3, with D maybe TRBD1 (5 bases). The germline V and J ends were trimmed by 6 bases and 4 bases, with 7 bases remaining between them. This CDR3 comprises 12 residues. Germline V CDR1 and CDR2: MNHEY, SVGAGI.

As for this clone: Other DNA sequences from this sample encode an identical CDR3 as well. This chain joins TRBV18 and TRBJ2-3; D is undetermined. The CDR3 has 13 amino acids. Trimming left V 3 bases short and J 2 bases short, with 6 bases between. Germline V gene data show CDR1 as KGHSH and CDR2 as LQKENI. This CDR3 reads CASSPPSTDTQYF. The DNA for the CDR3 is TGTGCCAGCTCACCCCCATCCACAGATACGCAGTATTTT.

This chain links TRBV2 with TRBJ1-2; 11 positions match TRBD1. Trimming took 6 bases from V and 2 from J; bases not matched to a gene: 14. This CDR3 contains 18 residues. Germline values: CDR1 SNHLY, CDR2 FYNNEI. CDR3 DNA sequence: TGTGCCAGCAGCGAAAAAAACCTTGGACAGGGGGCAAACTATGGCTACACCTTC. Protein: CASSEKNLGQGANYGYTF.

The chain's CDR3 is CASSLRTSGASSYNEQFF. DNA for the CDR3: TGTGCCAGCAGCCTCAGGACTAGCGGGGCAAGCTCCTACAATGAGCAGTTCTTC. The chain has TRBV7-2 and TRBJ2-1; 12 nucleotides match TRBD2. Germline loops: CDR1 SGHTA, CDR2 FQGNSA. The CDR3 has 18 residues. Trimming cost V 5 bases and J 0 bases; bases outside gene matches: 8.

This clone showed up just a few times. The chain combines TRBV27 with TRBJ2-7; D gene uncertain. V was pared by 1 base and J by 2 bases, with 9 bases between. This CDR3 is 14 amino acids long. Germline CDR1 MNHEY, CDR2 SMNVEV (reference sequence). CDR3 in amino acids: CASSLFGGPYEQYF. The CDR3 bases are TGTGCCAGCAGTTTATTCGGCGGTCCCTACGAGCAGTACTTC.

The chain has TRBV7-9 and TRBJ1-2; 7 nucleotides line up with TRBD1. This CDR3 region has 13 residues. Trimming at V came to 4 bases and at J to 4 bases, leaving 3 bases not matched to a gene. Germline CDR1 SEHNR, CDR2 FQNEAQ (reference sequence). The CDR3 here is CASSSTGVYGYTF. The DNA for the CDR3 is TGTGCCAGCAGCTCTACAGGGGTCTATGGCTACACCTTC.

The gene calls are TRBV4-1 and TRBJ2-3; 9 positions match TRBD2. CDR3 length equals 16 residues. Germline values: CDR1 MGHRA, CDR2 YSYEKL. Trimming cost V 0 bases and J 6 bases; bases outside gene matches: 7. The CDR3 DNA follows: TGCGCCAGCAGCCAAGAATTAGGGACTAGCCCCGATACGCAGTATTTT. The encoded protein is CASSQELGTSPDTQYF.

The rearrangement links TRBV10-2 to TRBJ1-2; D is ambiguous. CDR1 is WSHSY, CDR2 SAAADI, per germline. Trimming pared 6 bases from V and 3 bases from J, leaving 8 bases between. CDR3 length: 12 amino acids. The CDR3 is CASRKRDYGYTF. CDR3 DNA sequence: TGCGCCAGCAGGAAAAGAGACTATGGCTACACCTTC.

This clone was seen a few times. The chain employs TRBV5-4 and TRBJ2-3; 7 positions match TRBD2. The CDR3 contains 15 residues. Germline V CDR1 and CDR2: SGHNT, YYREEE (reference sequence). The V gene end was trimmed by 3 bases and the J gene end by 1 base; junction bases not matched to a gene: 5. CDR3 region: CASSWGGSGTDTQYF. The CDR3 DNA reads TGTGCCAGCAGCTGGGGGGGGAGCGGCACAGATACGCAGTATTTT.

The J gene is TRBJ1-2, the V gene TRBV7-9; TRBD1 agrees at 9 bases. The trim removed 5 bases at V and 4 bases at J, leaving 8 bases unmatched. The CDR3 spans 15 residues. Germline assignment: CDR1 SEHNR and CDR2 FQNEAQ (reference sequence). The CDR3 loop is CASSGRDRVTYGYTF. As DNA, the CDR3 is TGTGCCAGCAGCGGCCGGGACAGGGTAACCTATGGCTACACCTTC.

The V and J genes are TRBV6-1 and TRBJ1-6; a weak D match, TRBD1 (6 bases). This CDR3 spans 17 amino acids. CDR1 is MNHNS, CDR2 SASEGT, per germline. Trimming cost V 3 bases and J 1 base, with 13 bases left between them. CDR3 sequence reads: CASSDLGRGSYNSPLHF. In DNA, the CDR3 is TGTGCCAGCAGTGATTTGGGCAGGGGTTCCTATAATTCACCCCTCCACTTT.

The chain combines TRBV19 with TRBJ2-7, with TRBD1 matching over 8 bases. V lost 4 bases and J lost 5; bases outside the gene matches: 13. This CDR3 comprises 16 residues. Germline lookup yields CDR1 LNHDA and CDR2 SQIVND (reference sequence). This CDR3 reads CASSRTPGVRGHEQYF. The CDR3 region has the DNA TGTGCCAGTAGTAGAACCCCCGGGGTCAGGGGGCACGAGCAGTACTTC.

The V gene is TRBV7-2, the J gene TRBJ2-1, with 11 bases that match TRBD1. CDR3 length: 14 amino acids. V was pared by 7 bases and J by 9 bases, with 8 bases of the junction left unmatched. Germline V CDR1 and CDR2: SGHTA, FQGNSA. The CDR3 nucleotides read TGTGCCAGCACCCCTCGGACAGGGGGCCTTGAGCAGTTCTTC. It yields the protein CASTPRTGGLEQFF.

This rearrangement joins TRBV5-4 to TRBJ1-1; D possibly corresponds to TRBD1 (6 bases). Germline V CDR1 and CDR2: SGHNT, YYREEE (reference sequence). The CDR3 contains 15 residues. Deletions cut 4 bases from V and 1 base from J, with 14 bases between. The CDR3 DNA follows: TGTGCCAGCAGCCCCCTCCAGGGGACGAACACTGAAGCTTTCTTT. This translates into CASSPLQGTNTEAFF.

The gene calls are TRBV24-1 and TRBJ1-1; perhaps TRBD1 as D (6 bases). V shed 4 bases and J shed 9 bases, with 14 bases lying between them. CDR1 is KGHDR and CDR2 is SFDVKD in the germline V gene. There are 13 residues in the CDR3. The CDR3 spells CATSDPTGPQAFF. DNA of the CDR3: TGTGCCACCAGTGACCCCACAGGGCCCCAAGCTTTCTTT.

This clone has a handful of counts. The chain recombines TRBV6-5 with TRBJ1-3; tentatively, D is TRBD1 (5 bases). Germline CDR1 and CDR2: MNHEY and SVGAGI. V lost 6 bases to trimming and J lost 0 bases, with 9 bases between them. This CDR3 contains 14 residues. CDR3 region: CASRKQDSGNTIYF. CDR3 DNA sequence: TGTGCCAGCAGAAAACAGGACTCTGGAAACACCATATATTTT.

The V and J genes are TRBV6-2 or TRBV6-3 and TRBJ2-1, with TRBD2 identical over 8 bases. V shed 2 bases, J shed 6 bases, and the junction held 18 bases outside the gene matches. Looked up from germline, CDR1 is MNHEY and CDR2 is SVGEGT. This CDR3 has 19 amino acids. The CDR3, as DNA: TGTGCCAGCAGTTACGGGCCTCGTACTGGCGGGGGGACTCTCAATGAGCAGTTCTTC. Amino acid sequence: CASSYGPRTGGGTLNEQFF.

This chain connects TRBV25-1 to TRBJ1-1; TRBD1 is a possible D gene (6 bases). Trimming left V 5 bases short and J 6 bases short, with 13 bases between. The CDR3 extends over 13 amino acids. Germline V CDR1 and CDR2: MGHDK, SYGVNS. The CDR3 DNA follows: TGTGCCAGCAGTAATACAGGGACACCTGAAGCTTTCTTT. Translated: CASSNTGTPEAFF. Filled out from reference TRBV25-1 and TRBJ1-1, the complete variable domain reads EADIYQTPRYLVIGTGKKITLECSQTMGHDKMYWYQQDPGMELHLIHYSYGVNSTEKGDLSSESTVSRIRTEHFPLTLESARPSHTSQYLCASSNTGTPEAFFGQGTRLTVV.

This clone was counted once. The chain employs TRBV3-1 (or the pseudogene TRBV3-2) and TRBJ2-6, with 7 bases fitting TRBD1. Trimming at V came to 10 bases and at J to 0 bases, leaving 21 bases not matched to a gene. The CDR3 is 20 amino acids. Germline V gene data show CDR1 as LGHDT and CDR2 as YNNKEL (reference sequence). The DNA of the CDR3 is TGTGCCATCAATCGGCCGGGACAGTCTTACTCGAGCTCTGGGGCCAACGTCCTGACTTTC. Residues: CAINRPGQSYSSSGANVLTF.